This is a list of T cell receptor beta chains from one sample in a study of T cell changes during pregnancy in multiple sclerosis. Data came from immunoSEQ multiplex PCR; TCRdb stores just in-frame clones and leaves some out. The sample comprises about 41,000 clones, over 90% of which are singletons, and around 7% rests with the top ten. The sample was CD8+ T cells from peripheral blood mononuclear cells, taken in the third trimester of pregnancy. All receptors derive from a female donor with multiple sclerosis, enrolled in a pregnancy study. Both conserved end residues are part of each CDR3. Each record gives: clone size, J gene, V gene, D gene, CDR3 DNA, CDR3 protein. D genes are given only for firm matches. Size is stated for part of the rows, as once, few or many counts, or as a class when the clone is expanded.

.	TRBJ2-1	TRBV5-1	TRBD2	TGCGCCAGCAGCTTGGCTCCTAGCGGGAGTGTTGGGCCCAATGAGCAGTTCTTC	CASSLAPSGSVGPNEQFF
.	TRBJ1-6	TRBV6-1	.	TGTGCCAGCAGTGAAACAGGGACCAGGAATTCACCCCTCCACTTT	CASSETGTRNSPLHF
.	TRBJ2-3	TRBV4-3	TRBD2	TGCGCCAGCAGCCAAGATCGCCCCTCCGGGACTAGCGGGGGGGCGGGGGATACGCAGTATTTT	CASSQDRPSGTSGGAGDTQYF
.	TRBJ2-3	TRBV27	TRBD2	TGTGCCAGCGGTACGGGGGGGATCACAGATACGCAGTATTTT	CASGTGGITDTQYF
once	TRBJ1-3	TRBV27	TRBD1	TGTGCCAGCAGTGACCGGGACAGGGTGGGTGAAAACACCATATATTTT	CASSDRDRVGENTIYF
once	TRBJ1-5	TRBV19	TRBD1	TGTGCCAGTAGTCCCAGGGACAGGGATTATCAGCCCCAGCATTTT	CASSPRDRDYQPQHF
.	TRBJ2-7	TRBV29-1	TRBD2	TGCAGCGTGGCTGGACTAGCGGGGATCTACTACGAGCAGTACTTC	CSVAGLAGIYYEQYF
.	TRBJ2-3	TRBV7-6	TRBD2	TGTGCCAGCAGCTCGGGACTAGCGAAAGATACGCAGTATTTT	CASSSGLAKDTQYF
.	TRBJ1-4	TRBV5-1	.	TGCGCCAGCAGCTTGGCGGTTTTTGCAACTAATGAAAAACTGTTTTTT	CASSLAVFATNEKLFF
.	TRBJ1-2	TRBV28	.	TGTGCCAGCAGTTTAGGGGGCGGCTACACCTTC	CASSLGGGYTF
.	TRBJ1-5	TRBV6-5	TRBD1	TGTGCCAGCAGTACCCAACAGGGGGCTGATCAGCCCCAGCATTTT	CASSTQQGADQPQHF
.	TRBJ2-2	TRBV7-3	.	TGTGCCAGCAGCTTAACCCAGACCGGGGAGCTGTTTTTT	CASSLTQTGELFF
.	TRBJ2-7	TRBV19	TRBD2	TGTGCCAGTAGTCCGGGACTAGTCGCCTACGAGCAGTACTTC	CASSPGLVAYEQYF
.	TRBJ1-6	TRBV12-5	TRBD1	TGTGCTAGTGGTTTGGCCATTACGGGACAGCCTAGCTCCTATAATTCACCCCTCCACTTT	CASGLAITGQPSSYNSPLHF
.	TRBJ1-2	TRBV2	TRBD1	TGTGCCAGCAGTCTACAGGGGGCATATGGCTACACCTTC	CASSLQGAYGYTF
.	TRBJ2-1	TRBV29-1	.	TGCAGCGTTGAAGGGACAGCTTACAATGAGCAGTTCTTC	CSVEGTAYNEQFF
.	TRBJ2-2	TRBV27	TRBD2	TGTGCCAGCGGCTTGATAGCGGGGGCGACCGGGGAGCTGTTTTTT	CASGLIAGATGELFF
once	TRBJ1-5	TRBV6-1	TRBD1	TGTGCCAGCAGTGGCGGGACAGGGGGCGCGGAGCCCCAGCATTTT	CASSGGTGGAEPQHF